Each of the 28 T cell receptor beta chains below was sequenced from the same sample in a study of T cell repertoires in cytomegalovirus infection. TCRdb independently ran MiXCR on the reads; one entry per CDR3 protein. The sample gives 200,000 to 250,000 distinct CDR3 sequences, over 9% of which show up once; 1.6% is in the top ten. Sequencing was done on a sample of PBMCs. Receptors originate from a human donor in good health (CMV status not recorded). Some clones in this sample may be carry-over from other donors' samples.

This clonotype has just a few counts. The chain links TRBV19 to TRBJ1-5; 11 bases align to TRBD1. CDR3 length: 17 residues. The V segment lost 0 bases and the J segment 4 bases; nucleotides outside the gene matches: 5. CDR1 LNHDA and CDR2 SQIVND come from the germline V gene (reference sequence). In nucleotides, the CDR3 is TGTGCCAGTAGTATAGATTGGACAGGGGGCCTAAATCAGCCCCAGCATTTT. Translation gives CASSIDWTGGLNQPQHF.

Here the CDR3 DNA reads TGTGCTAGTGGCCAAGGACAGGGGGCCTCCTACGAGCAGTACTTC. It translates to CASGQGQGASYEQYF. J is TRBJ2-7 and V is TRBV12-5, with 11 bases that match TRBD1. V was clipped by 6 bases and J by 0 bases; unmatched bases: 4. CDR1 and CDR2 from the germline V gene are LGHNT and FRNRAP. The CDR3 is 15 residues long.

The chain combines TRBV7-2 with TRBJ1-1; D is uncertain. The germline CDR1 and CDR2 sequences are SGHTA and FQGNSA. V was shortened by 5 bases and J by 6 bases, with 13 bases between the two germline ends. The CDR3 sequence is 13 residues long. CDR3 DNA: TGTGCCAGCAGCGTCGTTCCAGAATCTGAAGCTTTCTTT. This sequence encodes CASSVVPESEAFF.

This clonotype was seen ten or more times. The rearrangement uses TRBV28 and TRBJ1-3; D gene ambiguous. V was trimmed by 1 base and J by 4 bases, leaving 5 bases between them. The CDR3 totals 13 residues. Germline CDR1 reads MDHEN; CDR2 reads SYDVKM. CDR3 in DNA: TGTGCCAGCAGTTTATATAACGGAAACACCATATATTTT. Translation gives CASSLYNGNTIYF. Complete variable domain (other parts from reference TRBV28 and TRBJ1-3): DVKVTQSSRYLVKRTGEKVFLECVQDMDHENMFWYRQDPGLGLRLIYFSYDVKMKEKGDIPEGYSVSREKKERFSLILESASTNQTSMYLCASSLYNGNTIYFGEGSWLTVV.

This rearrangement joins TRBV11-2 to TRBJ1-1, with 7 bases identical to TRBD1. The junction had 10 bases not matched to a gene; V was cut back by 7 bases and J by 5 bases. The germline CDR1 and CDR2 sequences are SGHAT and FQNNGV. This CDR3 region has 14 residues. CDR3 sequence reads: CASILTGRGTEAFF. CDR3 nucleotides: TGTGCCAGCATCCTGACAGGGCGCGGTACTGAAGCTTTCTTT. Combining the CDR3 with reference TRBV11-2 and TRBJ1-1 gives the whole variable domain EAGVAQSPRYKIIEKRQSVAFWCNPISGHATLYWYQQILGQGPKLLIQFQNNGVVDDSQLPKDRFSAERLKGVDSTLKIQPAKLEDSAVYLCASILTGRGTEAFFGQGTRLTVV.

This clonotype was found many times. V is TRBV7-2 and J is TRBJ2-5; TRBD1 matches at 7 bases. CDR1 SGHTA and CDR2 FQGNSA come from the germline V gene. The CDR3 spans 17 residues. Trimming took 5 bases from V and 2 from J; bases not matched to a gene: 14. Here the CDR3 DNA reads TGTGCCAGCAGCCCTAGCCCCACCAGGGACAGTCAAGAGACCCAGTACTTC. Translating it yields CASSPSPTRDSQETQYF.

This clonotype was found a few times. An end of the junction differs from the germline gene, which may be a read error. V usage is TRBV28 and J usage is TRBJ2-1; 7 nucleotides agree with TRBD2. The CDR3 contains 12 residues. Looked up from germline, CDR1 is MDHEN and CDR2 is SYDVKM. The CDR3 sequence is CASSLSREKGVF. The CDR3 bases are TGTGCCAGCAGTTTATCGCGGGAGAAAGGAGTCTTC.

The V and J genes are TRBV10-3 and TRBJ2-7, with D possibly being TRBD1 or TRBD2 (5 bases each). The V gene's germline CDR1 is ENHRY and CDR2 SYGVKD. V was shortened by 2 bases and J by 0 bases, with 14 bases between the two germline ends. This CDR3 comprises 16 residues. This CDR3 reads CAISEGRPGPSYEQYF. The CDR3 bases are TGTGCCATCAGTGAGGGGCGACCGGGGCCCTCCTACGAGCAGTACTTC.

Only a few counts were recorded for this clonotype. The CDR3 protein is CASSQVARAHGYTF. In nucleotides, the CDR3 is TGTGCCAGCAGCCAAGTCGCCCGCGCCCATGGCTACACCTTC. The chain couples TRBV14 to TRBJ1-2; no firm D call. V was trimmed by 1 base and J by 6 bases, leaving 12 bases between them. Germline V gives CDR1 SGHDN, CDR2 FVKESK. This CDR3 comprises 14 residues.

This clonotype was observed at least ten times. The J gene is TRBJ2-7, the V gene TRBV19; D is possibly TRBD1 or TRBD2 (5 bases each). Trimming took 8 bases from V and 0 from J, leaving 11 bases between them. Germline CDR1 LNHDA, CDR2 SQIVND (reference sequence). The CDR3 totals 13 residues. The CDR3 region is CASHGTSSYEQYF. CDR3 nucleotide sequence: TGTGCCAGTCACGGGACCTCCTCCTACGAGCAGTACTTC.

This clonotype was observed many times. The chain recombines TRBV7-9 with TRBJ1-2, with D unresolved. Germline lookup yields CDR1 SEHNR and CDR2 FQNEAQ (reference sequence). The length of the CDR3 is 16 residues. Trimming shortened V by 4 bases and J by 1 base, and 16 bases separated the two germline ends. CDR3 nucleotides: TGTGCCAGCAGCTCGACAAGTCCTAAGGTTAACTATGGCTACACCTTC. It translates to CASSSTSPKVNYGYTF. Combining the CDR3 with reference TRBV7-9 and TRBJ1-2 gives the whole variable domain DTGVSQNPRHKITKRGQNVTFRCDPISEHNRLYWYRQTLGQGPEFLTYFQNEAQLEKSRLLSDRFSAERPKGSFSTLEIQRTEQGDSAMYLCASSSTSPKVNYGYTFGSGTRLTVV.

This clonotype was counted many times. V gene TRBV7-2 combines with J gene TRBJ2-3; the D gene is possibly TRBD1 (5 bases). The V gene's germline CDR1 is SGHTA and CDR2 FQGNSA. The CDR3 spans 14 residues. Trimming took 3 bases from V and 2 from J, leaving 9 bases between them. DNA for the CDR3: TGTGCCAGCAGCTTGGGGCGGACCACAGATACGCAGTATTTT. Protein sequence: CASSLGRTTDTQYF.

In this sample, this clonotype is medium-sized. The chain links TRBV7-2 to TRBJ1-5, with a possible D match to TRBD1 (6 bases). V was shortened by 5 bases and J by 6 bases, with 11 bases between the two germline ends. Per the germline V gene, CDR1 is SGHTA and CDR2 is FQGNSA. This CDR3 spans 13 amino acids. CDR3 amino acids: CASSPGTLQPQHF. CDR3 bases: TGTGCCAGCAGCCCGGGGACACTTCAGCCCCAGCATTTT.

This clonotype was recorded a few times. The V call is TRBV7-6, the J call TRBJ1-2; D perhaps matches TRBD1 (5 bases). The germline gives CDR1 SGHVS, CDR2 FNYEAQ. Between the trimmed V and J ends, which lost 0 bases and 7 bases, there was a span of 12 bases. This CDR3 is built from 14 residues. Written as DNA, the CDR3 is TGTGCCAGCAGCTTAGCTGGGGCGAAGGCTGGCTACACCTTC. It translates to CASSLAGAKAGYTF. The whole variable domain, filled in from reference TRBV7-6 and TRBJ1-2, reads GAGVSQSPRYKVTKRGQDVALRCDPISGHVSLYWYRQALGQGPEFLTYFNYEAQQDKSGLPNDRFSAERPEGSISTLTIQRTEQRDSAMYRCASSLAGAKAGYTFGSGTRLTVV.

There are many counts of this clonotype. The chain employs TRBV11-2 and TRBJ1-2, with D possibly TRBD1 on 6 matching bases. With 4 bases removed from V and 0 bases from J, the gap between germline ends came to 9 bases. Germline lookup yields CDR1 SGHAT and CDR2 FQNNGV. CDR3 length: 14 amino acids. CDR3 nucleotides: TGTGCCAGCAGCTGGGACAAGTCTAACTATGGCTACACCTTC. Translated, it gives CASSWDKSNYGYTF.

The chain couples TRBV19 to TRBJ2-3; D possibly uses TRBD1 or TRBD2 (6 bases each). This CDR3 is 15 amino acids long. Trimming shortened V by 6 bases and J by 0 bases, and 13 bases separated the two germline ends. Germline assignment: CDR1 LNHDA and CDR2 SQIVND (reference sequence). The CDR3 sequence is CASRRRGTSTDTQYF. The CDR3 nucleotides are TGTGCCAGTAGGCGGAGGGGGACTAGCACAGATACGCAGTATTTT.

The chain couples TRBV28 to TRBJ1-1, with D unresolved. Per germline, CDR1 MDHEN and CDR2 SYDVKM. The V and J ends lost 6 bases and 4 bases respectively, with 15 bases between them. The CDR3 is made up of 14 amino acids. The CDR3 coding sequence is TGTGCCAGCAGCCCTAGGACTTCTTTCACTGAAGCTTTCTTT. The encoded protein is CASSPRTSFTEAFF.

The sample holds many counts of this clonotype. The genes are TRBV19 and TRBJ2-3; TRBD1 aligns across 7 bases. Per germline, CDR1 LNHDA and CDR2 SQIVND (reference sequence). Germline trimming cut 5 bases from V and 5 bases from J; bases unmatched to any gene: 13. The CDR3 totals 16 residues. Here the CDR3 reads CASSPPGQHHEDTQYF. The CDR3 region has the DNA TGTGCCAGTAGTCCTCCGGGACAGCATCATGAAGATACGCAGTATTTT.

As concerns this clonotype: This sequence may be a read error, since a much larger clone differs from it by one base. The rearrangement links TRBV12-3 or TRBV12-4 to TRBJ2-7, with 10 bases aligning to TRBD2. This CDR3 spans 15 amino acids. CDR3 sequence (DNA): TGTGTCAGCAGTTTACAAGCGGGAGGGCCCCACGAGCAGTACTTC. Protein: CVSSLQAGGPHEQYF.

Many counts were recorded for this clonotype. The chain is built from TRBV19 and TRBJ1-4; D gene uncertain. V was shortened by 5 bases and J by 6 bases, with 16 bases between the two germline ends. Germline-derived CDR1 and CDR2 are LNHDA and SQIVND (reference sequence). This CDR3 is 15 amino acids long. Here the CDR3 reads CASSEPTIGDEKLFF. The CDR3 DNA is TGTGCCAGTAGTGAACCGACCATTGGGGATGAAAAACTGTTTTTT.

There are many counts of this clonotype. The V call is TRBV7-2, the J call TRBJ2-7; D might be TRBD1 (5 bases). The germline CDR1 and CDR2 sequences are SGHTA and FQGNSA. CDR3 length: 14 residues. With 5 bases removed from V and 0 bases from J, the gap between germline ends came to 11 bases. The CDR3 sequence: CASSPQVPSYEQYF. The CDR3 DNA follows: TGTGCCAGCAGCCCACAGGTTCCCTCCTACGAGCAGTACTTC.

In its sample, this clonotype was seen many times. The chain carries TRBV7-3 and TRBJ2-3, with TRBD2 matching over 7 bases. J lost 4 bases, V lost 4 bases, and 8 bases had no gene match. Germline V CDR1 and CDR2: SGHTA, FQGTGA. This CDR3 comprises 15 residues. The DNA for the CDR3 is TGTGCCAGCAGCTCCGGGAGGAGAAAACCAGATACGCAGTATTTT. This gives the protein CASSSGRRKPDTQYF.

V and J are TRBV28 and TRBJ2-5; TRBD2 might be the D (5 bases). V was cut by 3 bases and J by 1 base, with 12 bases left in between. This CDR3 is 15 amino acids long. CDR1 is MDHEN and CDR2 is SYDVKM in the germline V gene. This CDR3 is CASSFFVRGQETQYF. The CDR3, as DNA: TGTGCCAGCAGTTTTTTTGTCCGGGGCCAAGAGACCCAGTACTTC.

The CDR3 coding sequence is TGTGCCAGCAGCACTTCGGACGGAAACACTGAAGCTTTCTTT. It specifies CASSTSDGNTEAFF. The rearrangement uses TRBV5-6 and TRBJ1-1; D call uncertain. Germline values: CDR1 SGHDT, CDR2 YYEEEE. Deletions cut 4 bases from V and 2 bases from J, with 12 bases between. The CDR3 is 14 amino acids.

Many counts were recorded for this clonotype. The rearrangement links TRBV28 to TRBJ2-5; D uncertain. The CDR3 loop spans 14 amino acids. Deletions cut 2 bases from V and 5 bases from J, with 12 bases between. Germline-derived CDR1 and CDR2 are MDHEN and SYDVKM. CDR3 loop: CASSLVSEVETQYF. The DNA for the CDR3 is TGTGCCAGCAGTTTAGTCTCCGAGGTGGAGACCCAGTACTTC.

This clonotype was seen many times. The gene calls are TRBV19 and TRBJ2-7; D is unclear. V was pared by 9 bases and J by 4 bases, with 22 bases between. The germline gives CDR1 LNHDA, CDR2 SQIVND (reference sequence). The CDR3 is 15 residues long. CDR3 sequence reads: CASRMGNTLSYEQYF. The CDR3 DNA follows: TGTGCCAGCCGCATGGGGAATACCCTCTCTTACGAGCAGTACTTC.

The sample holds many counts of this clonotype. The chain joins TRBV7-2 to TRBJ2-3; possible D gene TRBD1, 6 bases. V dropped 2 bases and J dropped 4 bases, with 13 bases sitting between them. CDR1 and CDR2 from the germline V gene are SGHTA and FQGNSA. The CDR3 is 15 amino acids. The CDR3 loop is CASSLQGRPSDTQYF. The CDR3 DNA sequence: TGTGCCAGCAGCTTACAGGGGCGCCCTTCAGATACGCAGTATTTT.

This clonotype was detected many times. J is TRBJ1-5 and V is TRBV12-3 or TRBV12-4, with 8 positions matching TRBD1. The CDR3 loop spans 14 amino acids. V dropped 8 bases and J dropped 4; count of bases not matched to a gene: 7. CDR3 amino acids: CASAQGAPNQPQHF. The CDR3, as DNA: TGTGCCAGCGCGCAGGGGGCGCCTAATCAGCCCCAGCATTTT.